The 20 T cell receptor beta chains presented below share a single source sample, sequenced in a study of T cell responses to AZD1222 COVID-19 vaccine. The table came from immunoSEQ multiplex PCR; TCRdb's copy has only in-frame clones and leaves some out. The top ten hold about 3.9% of the sample, which has 87,000 or so clones, 85% to 90% seen once. Sequenced here: peripheral blood, sampled on day 0 of AZD1222 vaccination. Receptors originate from an adult in good health.

As for this clone: Other nucleotide sequences in the sample specify the same CDR3. The genes are TRBV7-9 and TRBJ1-6; D uncertain. With 1 base removed from V and 7 bases from J, the gap between germline ends came to 8 bases. Per germline, CDR1 SEHNR and CDR2 FQNEAQ (reference sequence). The CDR3 sequence is 14 residues long. The CDR3 DNA follows: TGTGCCAGCAGCTTAGAACAGTACAATTCACCCCTCCACTTT. This sequence encodes CASSLEQYNSPLHF. The full variable domain, with the rest looked up from reference TRBV7-9 and TRBJ1-6, is DTGVSQNPRHKITKRGQNVTFRCDPISEHNRLYWYRQTLGQGPEFLTYFQNEAQLEKSRLLSDRFSAERPKGSFSTLEIQRTEQGDSAMYLCASSLEQYNSPLHFGNGTRLTVT.

The DNA for the CDR3 is TGTGCCAGCAGCTTGGCCCAGGGGGCGATTCAGCCCCAGCATTTT. Its translation: CASSLAQGAIQPQHF. The V and J genes are TRBV5-8 and TRBJ1-5, with 8 bases identical to TRBD1. V dropped 0 bases and J dropped 6; count of bases not matched to a gene: 5. Germline values: CDR1 SGHTS, CDR2 YDEGEE. The CDR3 runs 15 residues.

The rearrangement links TRBV29-1 to TRBJ1-1, with 11 bases matching TRBD1. This CDR3 is built from 14 residues. V was pared by 1 base and J by 4 bases, with 2 bases of the junction left unmatched. Germline CDR1 reads SQVTM; CDR2 reads ANQGSEA. CDR3: CSVEGGQGATEAFF. DNA for the CDR3: TGCAGCGTTGAAGGTGGACAGGGGGCCACTGAAGCTTTCTTT.

The chain links TRBV28 to TRBJ1-5; D gene uncertain. The CDR3 has 13 amino acids. From germline, CDR1 is MDHEN and CDR2 SYDVKM. Trimming took 5 bases from V and 5 from J, leaving 10 bases between them. CDR3 DNA: TGTGCCAGCAGTACTACTGGATATCAGCCCCAGCATTTT. Amino acids: CASSTTGYQPQHF.

This chain links TRBV18 with TRBJ1-1, with D unclear. The germline V and J ends were trimmed by 2 bases and 0 bases, with 10 bases remaining between them. The length of the CDR3 is 15 residues. Germline V lookup: CDR1 KGHSH, CDR2 LQKENI. This CDR3 reads CASSPTRPVNTEAFF. CDR3 sequence (DNA): TGTGCCAGCTCACCAACCCGGCCGGTGAACACTGAAGCTTTCTTT.

The chain recombines TRBV15 with TRBJ1-4; unclear D gene. V lost 5 bases, J lost 1 base, and 11 bases lay in between. Germline CDR1 and CDR2: LNHNV and YYDKDF (reference sequence). There are 15 residues in the CDR3. For the CDR3, the DNA is TGTGCCACCAGCCTATCGCTGCAAACTAATGAAAAACTGTTTTTT. Encoded protein: CATSLSLQTNEKLFF.

This clone was observed a handful of times. The CDR3 loop reads CASSTLDYGYTF. CDR3 nucleotides: TGTGCCAGTAGTACCCTCGACTATGGCTACACCTTC. This rearrangement joins TRBV19 to TRBJ1-2; no reliable D call. This CDR3 is built from 12 residues. V shed 4 bases and J shed 3 bases, with 6 bases lying between them. The germline gives CDR1 LNHDA, CDR2 SQIVND (reference sequence).

The chain links TRBV4-1 to TRBJ1-5; D gene ambiguous. With 0 bases removed from V and 2 bases from J, the gap between germline ends came to 8 bases. CDR1 is MGHRA and CDR2 is YSYEKL in the germline V gene. The CDR3 spans 15 residues. The CDR3 DNA sequence: TGCGCCAGCAGCCAAGACGGGGTTGGCAATCAGCCCCAGCATTTT. Translated, it gives CASSQDGVGNQPQHF.

The genes are TRBV10-1 and TRBJ2-7; D possibly matches TRBD1 or TRBD2 (5 bases each). The CDR3 consists of 13 residues. Trimming removed 5 bases from V and 4 bases from J, with 12 bases in between. Per germline, CDR1 WNHNN and CDR2 SYGVQD (reference sequence). The CDR3 DNA sequence: TGCGCCAGCAGTAGGGACGGATCATACGAGCAGTACTTC. Its protein product is CASSRDGSYEQYF.

This sequence joins TRBV12-3 or TRBV12-4 and TRBJ1-6; D unresolved. The germline V and J ends were trimmed by 3 bases and 8 bases, with 5 bases remaining between them. This CDR3 spans 12 amino acids. The CDR3 is CASSLTYSPLHF. The DNA for the CDR3 is TGTGCCAGCAGTTTGACGTATTCACCCCTCCACTTT.

The gene calls are TRBV9 and TRBJ1-2, with a weak D call TRBD1 (6 bases). The germline V and J ends were trimmed by 4 bases and 8 bases, with 15 bases remaining between them. Germline CDR1 is SGDLS and CDR2 is YYNGEE. There are 13 residues in the CDR3. The CDR3 is CASSRTGLGGYTF. As DNA, the CDR3 is TGTGCCAGCAGCCGCACAGGGCTAGGGGGCTACACCTTC.

V usage is TRBV5-8 and J usage is TRBJ1-4; a possible D gene is TRBD1 (6 bases). V gave up 4 bases and J gave up 8 bases, with 15 bases separating them. Germline values: CDR1 SGHTS, CDR2 YDEGEE. The CDR3 has 14 residues. The CDR3, as DNA: TGTGCCAGCAGCCATGGACAGTTCGAAGAAAAACTGTTTTTT. Encoded protein: CASSHGQFEEKLFF.

The chain has TRBV15 and TRBJ2-3; TRBD2 might be the D (6 bases). V was shortened by 4 bases and J by 2 bases, with 13 bases between the two germline ends. The CDR3 length is 15 residues. CDR1 LNHNV and CDR2 YYDKDF come from the germline V gene (reference sequence). CDR3 in DNA: TGTGCCACCAGCATCGGGGGAGGCCCCACAGATACGCAGTATTTT. Translation gives CATSIGGGPTDTQYF.

The chain joins TRBV3-1 (or the pseudogene TRBV3-2) to TRBJ2-5, with 9 positions matching TRBD2. Per germline, CDR1 LGHDT and CDR2 YNNKEL (reference sequence). V was clipped by 2 bases and J by 1 base; unmatched bases: 5. The CDR3 totals 16 residues. CDR3 sequence (DNA): TGTGCCAGCAGCCAACAAGCGGGGGGCTTCCAAGAGACCCAGTACTTC. Residues: CASSQQAGGFQETQYF.

This chain uses TRBV29-1 with TRBJ1-1; weak D call: TRBD1 (6 bases). Germline V lookup: CDR1 SQVTM, CDR2 ANQGSEA. Trimming took off 5 bases at V and 4 bases at J, with 14 bases between the two ends. The CDR3 sequence is 13 residues long. The CDR3: CSVNGGRGTEAFF. In nucleotides, the CDR3 is TGCAGCGTTAATGGGGGCCGGGGCACTGAAGCTTTCTTT.

V is TRBV7-8 and J is TRBJ2-3; weak D call: TRBD1 (5 bases). The germline CDR1 and CDR2 sequences are SGHVS and FQNEAQ. The V end lost 1 base, the J end lost 5 bases, and 13 bases lay between the germline ends. The CDR3 is 15 amino acids. DNA of the CDR3: TGTGCCAGCAGCTTAGGAGAGGCAGGGAAAGATACGCAGTATTTT. This gives the protein CASSLGEAGKDTQYF. Full variable domain (remainder filled in from reference TRBV7-8 and TRBJ2-3): GAGVSQSPRYKVAKRGQDVALRCDPISGHVSLFWYQQALGQGPEFLTYFQNEAQLDKSGLPSDRFFAERPEGSVSTLKIQRTQQEDSAVYLCASSLGEAGKDTQYFGPGTRLTVL.

The chain has TRBV5-1 and TRBJ2-5, with TRBD1 identical over 9 bases. There are 16 residues in the CDR3. V shed 4 bases, J shed 1 base, and the junction held 8 bases outside the gene matches. The germline CDR1 and CDR2 sequences are SGHRS and YFSETQ. The CDR3 reads CASSPRTGEAQETQYF. CDR3 nucleotides: TGCGCCAGCAGCCCGCGGACAGGGGAAGCCCAAGAGACCCAGTACTTC.

V gene TRBV5-1 combines with J gene TRBJ2-1; D may be TRBD1 (6 bases). This CDR3 spans 15 amino acids. Per germline, CDR1 SGHRS and CDR2 YFSETQ. Trimming removed 0 bases from V and 6 bases from J, with 13 bases in between. For the CDR3, the DNA is TGCGCCAGCAGCTTGGGACAGGTCCATACCAATGAGCAGTTCTTC. Encoded protein: CASSLGQVHTNEQFF.

The gene calls are TRBV6-5 and TRBJ2-7; the D call may be TRBD1 or TRBD2 (5 bases each). The CDR3 runs 14 residues. CDR1 is MNHEY, CDR2 SVGAGI, per germline. V was shortened by 6 bases and J by 2 bases, with 14 bases between the two germline ends. CDR3 nucleotides: TGTGCCAGCAGCCGAACCTCGGGGCCCTACGAGCAGTACTTC. This codes for CASSRTSGPYEQYF.

The J gene is TRBJ1-4, the V gene TRBV5-1; 11 nucleotides match TRBD1. Germline CDR1 reads SGHRS; CDR2 reads YFSETQ. The CDR3 runs 15 residues. V lost 6 bases to trimming and J lost 7 bases; unmatched junction nucleotides: 8. This CDR3 is CASKQRGQGAEKLFF. Written as DNA, the CDR3 is TGCGCCAGCAAACAACGAGGACAGGGGGCTGAAAAACTGTTTTTT.